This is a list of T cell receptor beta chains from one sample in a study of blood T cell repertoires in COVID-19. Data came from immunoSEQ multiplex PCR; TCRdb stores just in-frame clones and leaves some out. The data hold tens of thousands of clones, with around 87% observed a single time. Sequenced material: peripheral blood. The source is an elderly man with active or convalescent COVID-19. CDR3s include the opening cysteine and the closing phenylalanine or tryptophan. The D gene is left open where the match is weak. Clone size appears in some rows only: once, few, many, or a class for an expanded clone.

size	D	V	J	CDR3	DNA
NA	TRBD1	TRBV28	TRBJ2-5	CASSMTGIYQETQYF	TGTGCCAGCAGTATGACAGGGATTTACCAAGAGACCCAGTACTTC
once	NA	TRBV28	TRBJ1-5	CASRIGGQPQHF	TGTGCCAGCAGGATAGGGGGTCAGCCCCAGCATTTT
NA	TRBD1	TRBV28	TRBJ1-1	CASRPHTGGAPEAFF	TGTGCCAGCAGACCCCATACAGGGGGCGCCCCTGAAGCTTTCTTT
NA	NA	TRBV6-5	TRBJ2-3	CASRASGVTDTQYF	TGTGCCAGCAGAGCCTCAGGGGTCACAGATACGCAGTATTTT
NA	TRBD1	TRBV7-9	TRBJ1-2	CASSLTATDRGDGYTF	TGTGCCAGCAGCTTAACGGCTACGGACAGGGGGGATGGCTACACCTTC
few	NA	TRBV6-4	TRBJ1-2	CASRSPPGSRYGYTF	TGTGCCAGCAGGAGTCCACCGGGGAGCCGCTATGGCTACACCTTC
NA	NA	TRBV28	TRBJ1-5	CASSSISVSNQPQHF	TGTGCCAGCAGTTCGATCTCAGTTAGCAATCAGCCCCAGCATTTT
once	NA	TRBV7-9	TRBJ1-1	CASSLGAIGDTEAFF	TGTGCCAGCAGCTTGGGTGCAATAGGAGACACTGAAGCTTTCTTT
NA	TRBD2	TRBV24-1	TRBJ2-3	CATSDLGLASTDTQYF	TGTGCCACCAGTGACCTGGGACTAGCTAGCACAGATACGCAGTATTTT
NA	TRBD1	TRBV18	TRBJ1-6	CASSQGTVGNSPLHF	TGTGCCAGCTCACAAGGGACAGTAGGCAATTCACCCCTCCACTTT
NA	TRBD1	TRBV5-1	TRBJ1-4	CASRRQGGEKLFF	TGCGCCAGCAGAAGACAGGGTGGCGAAAAACTGTTTTTT
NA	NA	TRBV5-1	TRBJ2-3	CASSFAAVDTQYF	TGCGCCAGCAGCTTTGCAGCGGTAGATACGCAGTATTTT
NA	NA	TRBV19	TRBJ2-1	CASSIDLSQGAEQFF	TGTGCCAGTAGTATAGATCTGTCCCAGGGCGCTGAGCAGTTCTTC
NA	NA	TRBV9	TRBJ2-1	CASSVVGLSNEQFF	TGTGCCAGCAGCGTAGTTGGACTGAGCAATGAGCAGTTCTTC
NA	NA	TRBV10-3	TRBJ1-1	CAISSRGSDTEAFF	TGTGCCATCAGTAGCAGGGGCTCGGACACTGAAGCTTTCTTT
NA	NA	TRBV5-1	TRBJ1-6	CASSLAQGMNSPLHF	TGCGCCAGCAGCTTGGCTCAGGGGATGAATTCACCCCTCCACTTT
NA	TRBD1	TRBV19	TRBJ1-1	CASNSRQGKTEAFF	TGTGCCAGTAACAGCCGACAGGGTAAAACTGAAGCTTTCTTT
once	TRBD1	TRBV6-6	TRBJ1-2	CASSYSRQGEAGYTF	TGTGCCAGCAGTTACTCCCGACAGGGGGAAGCTGGCTACACCTTC
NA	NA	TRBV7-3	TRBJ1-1	CASSPTGRPNTEAFF	TGTGCCAGCAGCCCGACAGGTCGGCCTAACACTGAAGCTTTCTTT
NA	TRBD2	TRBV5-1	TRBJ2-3	CASSSLVGLAGVVSTDTQYF	TGCGCCAGCAGCTCGCTGGTGGGACTAGCGGGAGTAGTAAGCACAGATACGCAGTATTTT
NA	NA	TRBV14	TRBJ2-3	CASSRDITQYF	TGTGCCAGCAGCCGGGACATTACGCAGTATTTT
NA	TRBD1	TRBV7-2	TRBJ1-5	CASSLVGTGPPWEPQHF	TGTGCCAGCAGCTTAGTAGGGACAGGGCCCCCCTGGGAGCCCCAGCATTTT
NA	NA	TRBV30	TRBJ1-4	CAWSVQGEKLFF	TGTGCCTGGAGTGTACAGGGCGAAAAACTGTTTTTT
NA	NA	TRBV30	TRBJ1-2	CASSPQGSGYGYTF	TGTGCCTCCTCACCCCAGGGTAGCGGCTATGGCTACACCTTC
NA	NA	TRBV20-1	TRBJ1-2	CSASDYGYTF	TGCAGTGCTAGCGACTATGGCTACACCTTC
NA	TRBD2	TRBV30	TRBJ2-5	CAWGRLAGQETQYF	TGTGCCTGGGGCCGTCTAGCGGGCCAAGAGACCCAGTACTTC
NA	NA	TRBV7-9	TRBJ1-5	CASSLTGNQPQHF	TGTGCCAGCAGCTTGACAGGCAATCAGCCCCAGCATTTT
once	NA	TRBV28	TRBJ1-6	CASSFRTYNSPLHF	TGTGCCAGCAGTTTTCGAACTTATAATTCACCCCTCCACTTT
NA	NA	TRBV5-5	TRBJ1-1	CASRRAAEAFF	TGTGCCAGCAGGAGGGCAGCTGAAGCTTTCTTT